This T cell receptor beta chain was obtained from a study of blood T cell repertoires in COVID-19. As for the study in general: Both acute and convalescent COVID-19 samples were obtained from the United States, Italy and Spain. Sources were T cells, B-cell-depleted T cells, or PBMCs; the material itself was cDNA or gDNA.

The CDR3 contains 13 residues. Trimming pared 7 bases from V and 4 bases from J, leaving 13 bases between. CDR1 and CDR2 from the germline V gene are SGHTA and FQGNSA. Original data processing: Estimated nucleated cell counts came from reference gene primer amplification. Sequencing was performed with immunoSEQ multiplex PCR; in TCRdb, only in-frame clones are kept and a portion is missing. V and J calls and clone size follow that table, whereas D and trimming were derived from the DNA. The sample has around 71,000 clones; more than 80% are singletons. This sequence was found in a man aged 80 or over with acute or convalescent COVID-19. The rearrangement uses TRBV7-2 and TRBJ1-2; D is perhaps TRBD1 (6 bases). Sequencing was performed on peripheral blood. CDR3 protein: CASKGGQVYGYTF. CDR3 DNA: TGTGCCAGCAAGGGGGGGCAGGTCTATGGCTACACCTTC.